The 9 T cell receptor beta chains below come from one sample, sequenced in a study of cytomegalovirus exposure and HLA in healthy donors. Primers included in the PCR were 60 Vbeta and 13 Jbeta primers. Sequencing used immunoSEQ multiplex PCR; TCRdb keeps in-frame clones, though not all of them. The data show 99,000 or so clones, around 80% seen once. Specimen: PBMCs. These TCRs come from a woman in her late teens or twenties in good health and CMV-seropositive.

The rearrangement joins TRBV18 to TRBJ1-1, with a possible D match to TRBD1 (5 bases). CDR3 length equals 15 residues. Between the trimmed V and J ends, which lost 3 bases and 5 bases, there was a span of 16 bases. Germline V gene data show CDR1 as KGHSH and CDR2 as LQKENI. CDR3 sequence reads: CASSPSYSKGTEAFF. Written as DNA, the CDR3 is TGTGCCAGCTCACCTTCCTATTCAAAGGGGACTGAAGCTTTCTTT.

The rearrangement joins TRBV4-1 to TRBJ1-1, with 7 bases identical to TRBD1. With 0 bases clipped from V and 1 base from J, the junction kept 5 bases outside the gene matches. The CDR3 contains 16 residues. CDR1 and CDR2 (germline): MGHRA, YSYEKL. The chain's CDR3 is CASSQDTGQRNTEAFF. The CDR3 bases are TGCGCCAGCAGCCAAGATACGGGACAGAGGAACACTGAAGCTTTCTTT.

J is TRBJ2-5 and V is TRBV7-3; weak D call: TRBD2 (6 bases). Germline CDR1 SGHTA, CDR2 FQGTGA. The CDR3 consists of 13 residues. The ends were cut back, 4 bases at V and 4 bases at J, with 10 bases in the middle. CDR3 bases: TGTGCCAGCAGCTCCACGGGACTAGAGACCCAGTACTTC. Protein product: CASSSTGLETQYF.

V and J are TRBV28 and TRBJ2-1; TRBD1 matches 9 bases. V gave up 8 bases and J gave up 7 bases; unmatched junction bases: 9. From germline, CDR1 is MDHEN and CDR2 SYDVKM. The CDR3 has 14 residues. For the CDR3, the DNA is TGTGCCAGCCGAGGACAGGGGTATTTGAATGAGCAGTTCTTC. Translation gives CASRGQGYLNEQFF.

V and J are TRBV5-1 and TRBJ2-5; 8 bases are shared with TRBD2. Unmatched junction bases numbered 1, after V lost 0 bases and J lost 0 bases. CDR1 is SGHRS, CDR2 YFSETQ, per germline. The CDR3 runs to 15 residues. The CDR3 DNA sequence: TGCGCCAGCAGCTTGGTAGCGGGGTACCAAGAGACCCAGTACTTC. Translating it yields CASSLVAGYQETQYF.

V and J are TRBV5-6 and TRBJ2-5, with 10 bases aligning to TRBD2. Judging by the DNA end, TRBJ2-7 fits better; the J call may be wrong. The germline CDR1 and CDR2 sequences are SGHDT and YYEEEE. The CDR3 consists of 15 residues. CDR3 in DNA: TGTGCCAGCAGCCTCGGGACTAGCGCCTTCTACGAGCAGTACTTC. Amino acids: CASSLGTSAFYEQYF.

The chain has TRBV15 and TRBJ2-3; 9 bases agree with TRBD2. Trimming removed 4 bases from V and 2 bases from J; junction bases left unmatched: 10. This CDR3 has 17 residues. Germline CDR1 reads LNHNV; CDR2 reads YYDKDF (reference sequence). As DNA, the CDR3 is TGTGCCACCAGCACCCCGGCTAGCGGGACCTTCACAGATACGCAGTATTTT. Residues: CATSTPASGTFTDTQYF.

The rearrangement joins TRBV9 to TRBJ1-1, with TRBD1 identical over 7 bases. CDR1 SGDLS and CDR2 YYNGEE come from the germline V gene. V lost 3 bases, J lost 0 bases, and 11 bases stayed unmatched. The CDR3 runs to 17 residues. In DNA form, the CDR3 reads TGTGCCAGCAGCGCCCCACAAGGTGGGACAGTGAACACTGAAGCTTTCTTT. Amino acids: CASSAPQGGTVNTEAFF.

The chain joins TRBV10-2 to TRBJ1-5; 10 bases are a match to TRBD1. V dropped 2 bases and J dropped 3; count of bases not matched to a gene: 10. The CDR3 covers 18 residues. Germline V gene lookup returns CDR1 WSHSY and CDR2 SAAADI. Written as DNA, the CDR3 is TGCGCCAGCAGTGAGAACCTCCGGGACAGGGGCCCCAATCAGCCCCAGCATTTT. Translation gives CASSENLRDRGPNQPQHF.